This T cell receptor (beta chain) was identified in a study of control samples from healthy donors and cancer patients. Using immunoSEQ multiplex PCR, the repertoire was profiled, and TCRdb retains in-frame clones only, with some absent. Here the sample spans roughly 80,000 clones, 70% to 90% being singletons. In germline, CDR1 is SNHLY, CDR2 FYNNEI. The CDR3 runs to 15 residues. Germline trimming cut 7 bases from V and 5 bases from J; bases unmatched to any gene: 6. The TCR was taken from a woman in her fifties or sixties in good health. Material for sequencing was blood. The rearrangement joins TRBV2 to TRBJ2-2, with 11 nucleotides matching TRBD1. The CDR3: CASMRDRGETGELFF. The CDR3 DNA reads as TGTGCCAGCATGAGGGACAGGGGGGAGACCGGGGAGCTGTTTTTT.